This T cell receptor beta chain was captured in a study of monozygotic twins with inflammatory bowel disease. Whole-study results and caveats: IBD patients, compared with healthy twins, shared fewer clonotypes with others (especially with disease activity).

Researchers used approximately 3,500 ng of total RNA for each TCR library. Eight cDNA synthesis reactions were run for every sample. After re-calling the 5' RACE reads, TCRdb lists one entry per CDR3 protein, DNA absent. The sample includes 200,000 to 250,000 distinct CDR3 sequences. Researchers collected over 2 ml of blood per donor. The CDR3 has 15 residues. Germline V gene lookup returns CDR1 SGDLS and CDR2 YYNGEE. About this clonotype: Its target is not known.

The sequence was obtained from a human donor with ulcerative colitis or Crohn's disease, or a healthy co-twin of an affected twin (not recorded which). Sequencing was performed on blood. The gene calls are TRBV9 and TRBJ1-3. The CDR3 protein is CASSVVGSAGNTIYF.